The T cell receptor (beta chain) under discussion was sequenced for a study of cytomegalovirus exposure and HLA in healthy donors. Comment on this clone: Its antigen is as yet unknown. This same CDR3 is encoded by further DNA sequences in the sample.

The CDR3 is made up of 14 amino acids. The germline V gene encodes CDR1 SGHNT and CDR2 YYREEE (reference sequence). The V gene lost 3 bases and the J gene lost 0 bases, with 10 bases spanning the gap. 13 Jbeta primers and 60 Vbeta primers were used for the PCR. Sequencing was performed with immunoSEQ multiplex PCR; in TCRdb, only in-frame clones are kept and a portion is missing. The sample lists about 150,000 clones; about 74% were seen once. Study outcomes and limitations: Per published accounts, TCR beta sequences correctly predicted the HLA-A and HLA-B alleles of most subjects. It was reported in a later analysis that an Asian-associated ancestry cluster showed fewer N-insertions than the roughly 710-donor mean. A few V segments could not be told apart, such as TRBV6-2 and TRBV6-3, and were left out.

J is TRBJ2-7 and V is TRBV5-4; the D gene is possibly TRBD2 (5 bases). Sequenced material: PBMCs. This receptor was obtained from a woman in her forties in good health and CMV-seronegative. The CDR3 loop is CASSSAGGSYEQYF. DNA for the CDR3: TGTGCCAGCAGCTCGGCCGGAGGCTCCTACGAGCAGTACTTC.